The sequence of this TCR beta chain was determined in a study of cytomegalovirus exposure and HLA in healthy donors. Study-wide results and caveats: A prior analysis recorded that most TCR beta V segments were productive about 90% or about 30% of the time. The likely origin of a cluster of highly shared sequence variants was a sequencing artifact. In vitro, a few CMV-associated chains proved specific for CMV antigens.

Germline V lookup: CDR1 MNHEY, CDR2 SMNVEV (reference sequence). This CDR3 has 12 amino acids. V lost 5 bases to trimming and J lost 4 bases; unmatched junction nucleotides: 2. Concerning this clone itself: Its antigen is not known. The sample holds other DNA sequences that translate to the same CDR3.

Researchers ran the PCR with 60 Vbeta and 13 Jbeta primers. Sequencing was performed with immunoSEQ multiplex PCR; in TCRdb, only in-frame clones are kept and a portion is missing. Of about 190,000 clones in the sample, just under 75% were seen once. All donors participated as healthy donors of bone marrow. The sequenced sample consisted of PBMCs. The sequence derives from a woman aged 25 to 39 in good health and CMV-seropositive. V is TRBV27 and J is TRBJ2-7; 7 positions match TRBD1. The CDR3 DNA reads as TGTGCCAGCAGTCCGACAGGGTACGAGCAGTACTTC. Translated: CASSPTGYEQYF.